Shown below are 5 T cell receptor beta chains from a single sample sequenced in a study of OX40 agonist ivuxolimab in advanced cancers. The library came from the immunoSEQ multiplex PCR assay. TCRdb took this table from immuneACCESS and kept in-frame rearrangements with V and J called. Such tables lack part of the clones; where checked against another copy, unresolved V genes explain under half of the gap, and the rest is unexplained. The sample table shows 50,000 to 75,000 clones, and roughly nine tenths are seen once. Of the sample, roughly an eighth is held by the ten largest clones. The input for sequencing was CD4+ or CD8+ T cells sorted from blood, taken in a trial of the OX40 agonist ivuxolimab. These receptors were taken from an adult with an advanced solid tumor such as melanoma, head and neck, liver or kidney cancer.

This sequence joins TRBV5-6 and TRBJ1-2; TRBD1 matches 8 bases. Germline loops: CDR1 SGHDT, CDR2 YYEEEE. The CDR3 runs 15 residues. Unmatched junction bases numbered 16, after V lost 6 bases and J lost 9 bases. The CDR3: CASTPLAGQDFSYTF. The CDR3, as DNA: TGTGCCAGCACCCCCCTGGCGGGACAGGATTTTAGCTACACCTTC.

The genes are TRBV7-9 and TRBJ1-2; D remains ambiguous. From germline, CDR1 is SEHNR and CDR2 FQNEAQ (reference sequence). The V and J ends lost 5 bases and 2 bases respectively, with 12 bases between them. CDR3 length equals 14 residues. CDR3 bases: TGTGCCAGCAGCCTCGGCACATCGAACTATGGCTACACCTTC. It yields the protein CASSLGTSNYGYTF.

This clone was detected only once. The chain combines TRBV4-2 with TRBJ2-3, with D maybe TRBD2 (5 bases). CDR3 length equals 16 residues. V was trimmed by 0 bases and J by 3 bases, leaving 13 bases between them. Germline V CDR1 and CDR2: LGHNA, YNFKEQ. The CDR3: CASSQDKASRTDTQYF. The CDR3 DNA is TGTGCCAGCAGCCAAGATAAGGCTAGCCGGACAGATACGCAGTATTTT.

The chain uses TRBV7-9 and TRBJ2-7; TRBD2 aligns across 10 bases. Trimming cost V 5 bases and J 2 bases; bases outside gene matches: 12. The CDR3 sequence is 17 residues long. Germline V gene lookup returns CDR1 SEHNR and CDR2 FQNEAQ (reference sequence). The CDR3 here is CASSEELAGEPAYEQYF. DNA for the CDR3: TGTGCCAGCAGCGAAGAGCTAGCGGGGGAGCCGGCCTACGAGCAGTACTTC.

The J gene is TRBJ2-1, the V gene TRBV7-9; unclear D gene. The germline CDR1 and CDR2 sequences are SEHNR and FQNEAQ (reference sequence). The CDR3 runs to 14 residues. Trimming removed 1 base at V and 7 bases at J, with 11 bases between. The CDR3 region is CASSLVGWGNEQFF. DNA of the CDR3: TGTGCCAGCAGCTTAGTAGGGTGGGGAAATGAGCAGTTCTTC.